Listed below are T cell receptor beta chains from one sample, sequenced in a study of T cell changes during pregnancy in multiple sclerosis. Assay used: immunoSEQ multiplex PCR; TCRdb lists only in-frame clones, some missing. The sample has tens of thousands of clones, around 92% seen once. Sequencing used CD8+ T cells from peripheral blood mononuclear cells, obtained in the second trimester of pregnancy. These receptor sequences come from a female donor with multiple sclerosis, enrolled in a pregnancy study. The CDR3 runs from the conserved cysteine through the conserved F or W. Fields, in order: J gene, D gene, CDR3 length, V gene, clone size, CDR3 DNA, CDR3 protein. D genes are given only for firm matches. Clone size is given for some rows only: seen once, a few or many times, or a class if the clone is expanded.

TRBJ2-1 TRBD2 16 TRBV4-3 NA TGCGCCAGCAGCCAAGATACGGGGGGAAGGGCCAATGAGCAGTTCTTC CASSQDTGGRANEQFF
TRBJ2-7 NA 14 TRBV10-3 NA TGTGCCATCAGTGTAATGGACAGCTCCTACGAGCAGTACTTC CAISVMDSSYEQYF
TRBJ1-1 NA 15 TRBV4-1 NA TGCGCCAGCAGCCACCTGAGGGGGGAGGGCACTGAAGCTTTCTTT CASSHLRGEGTEAFF
TRBJ1-2 NA 18 TRBV30 NA TGTGCCTGGAGTGGGCCTGAGGGACACTACCTAACTAACTATGGCTACACCTTC CAWSGPEGHYLTNYGYTF
TRBJ1-5 TRBD1 17 TRBV19 NA TGTGCCAGTAGTTCCCGGGACAGAGCTTATAGCAATCAGCCCCAGCATTTT CASSSRDRAYSNQPQHF
TRBJ2-7 NA 11 TRBV20-1 NA TGCAGTGCCGGGACATTTTACGAGCAGTACTTC CSAGTFYEQYF
TRBJ1-6 TRBD1 19 TRBV13 NA TGTGCCAGCAGCTTAGCAGGACAGGGCTCGCACTCCTATAATTCACCCCTCCACTTT CASSLAGQGSHSYNSPLHF
TRBJ1-5 TRBD1 13 TRBV29-1 NA TGCAGCGTTGCAACAGGGGGGGGTCAGCCCCAGCATTTT CSVATGGGQPQHF
TRBJ2-7 TRBD1 15 TRBV4-3 NA TGCGCCAGCAGCTTCCCGGGACAGGGGGCCCACGAGCAGTACTTC CASSFPGQGAHEQYF
TRBJ2-7 NA 18 TRBV19 NA TGTGCCAGTAGTGGAGTCCAGGAAAACAGGGCCCCCATCTACGAGCAGTACTTC CASSGVQENRAPIYEQYF
TRBJ2-1 TRBD2 14 TRBV27 NA TGTGCCTGCCAAAAAGCGGGGCGATACAATGAGCAGTTCTTC CACQKAGRYNEQFF
TRBJ2-5 NA 12 TRBV6-5 NA TGTGCCAGCAGCCTGAGAGGGGAGACCCAGTACTTC CASSLRGETQYF
TRBJ2-5 NA 13 TRBV29-1 NA TGCAGCGGCTATACAGGCAAACAAGAGACCCAGTACTTC CSGYTGKQETQYF
TRBJ2-7 NA 15 TRBV6-6 NA TGTGCCAGCAGCCCCTCAACTAGGTTCTGGGTCGAGCAGTACTTC CASSPSTRFWVEQYF
TRBJ2-1 TRBD2 14 TRBV25-1 NA TGTGCCAGTTCGGGACTAGCGGGGTACAATGAGCAGTTCTTC CASSGLAGYNEQFF
TRBJ2-7 NA 14 TRBV29-1 NA TGCAGCGTTGAAGGAGAGGGCAGCACCTACGAGCAGTACTTC CSVEGEGSTYEQYF
TRBJ2-2 NA 15 TRBV6-1 NA TGTGCCAGCGTATGGAGACAGATAAACACCGGGGAGCTGTTTTTT CASVWRQINTGELFF
TRBJ2-7 NA 17 TRBV5-4 NA TGTGCCAGCAGCTTGTCAGCGGGCGAGGTCGGTTTTGGCGAGCAGTACTTC CASSLSAGEVGFGEQYF
TRBJ2-3 TRBD2 16 TRBV6-4 medium-sized TGTGCCAGCAGTGACTCTGCGGGGGGGAGCACAGATACGCAGTATTTT CASSDSAGGSTDTQYF
TRBJ2-7 TRBD1 14 TRBV5-4 NA TGTGCCAGCAGCTTGGGGACAGGGCCCTACGAGCAGTACTTC CASSLGTGPYEQYF
TRBJ2-7 NA 13 TRBV27 NA TGTGCCAGCAGGCGACAGGAGACCTACGAGCAGTACTTC CASRRQETYEQYF
TRBJ1-1 NA 15 TRBV6-5 NA TGTGCCAGCAATCCCTATTTCGACAGTCGGCCTGAAGCTTTCTTT CASNPYFDSRPEAFF